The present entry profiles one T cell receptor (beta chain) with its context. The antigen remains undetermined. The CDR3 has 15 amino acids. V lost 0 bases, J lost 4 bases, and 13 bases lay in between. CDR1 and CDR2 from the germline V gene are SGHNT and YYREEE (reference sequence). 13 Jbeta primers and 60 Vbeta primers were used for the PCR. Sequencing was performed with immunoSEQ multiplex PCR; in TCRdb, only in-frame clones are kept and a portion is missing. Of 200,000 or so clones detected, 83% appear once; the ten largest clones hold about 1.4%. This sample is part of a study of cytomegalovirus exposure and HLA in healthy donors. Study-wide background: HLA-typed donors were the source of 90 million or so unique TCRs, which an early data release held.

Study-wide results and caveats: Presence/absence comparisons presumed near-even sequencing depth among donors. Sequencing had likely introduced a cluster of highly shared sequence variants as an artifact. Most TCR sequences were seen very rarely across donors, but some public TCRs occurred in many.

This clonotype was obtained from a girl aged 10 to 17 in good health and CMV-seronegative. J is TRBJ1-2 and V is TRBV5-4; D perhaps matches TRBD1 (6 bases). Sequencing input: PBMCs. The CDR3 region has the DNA TGTGCCAGCAGCTTGGCTGGTACAGGGATCTATGGCTACACCTTC. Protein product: CASSLAGTGIYGYTF. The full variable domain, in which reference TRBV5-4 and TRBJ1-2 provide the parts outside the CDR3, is ETGVTQSPTHLIKTRGQQVTLRCSSQSGHNTVSWYQQALGQGPQFIFQYYREEENGRGNFPPRFSGLQFPNYSSELNVNALELDDSALYLCASSLAGTGIYGYTFGSGTRLTVV.